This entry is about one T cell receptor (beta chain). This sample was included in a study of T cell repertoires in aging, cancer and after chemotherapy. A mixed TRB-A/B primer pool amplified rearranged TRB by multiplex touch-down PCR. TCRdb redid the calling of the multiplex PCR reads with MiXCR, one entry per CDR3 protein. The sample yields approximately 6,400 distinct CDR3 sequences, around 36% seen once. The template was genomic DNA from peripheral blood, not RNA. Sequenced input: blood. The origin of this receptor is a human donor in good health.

The CDR3 region is CATAAAGGRLREEQYF. The CDR3 DNA reads as TGTGCCACCGCCGCGGCGGGGGGGCGTTTGAGGGAAGAGCAGTACTTC. The V and J genes are TRBV27 and TRBJ2-7; TRBD2 matches 9 bases. The CDR3 loop spans 16 amino acids. Germline V lookup: CDR1 MNHEY, CDR2 SMNVEV (reference sequence). V shed 10 bases and J 7 bases; nucleotides not matched to a gene: 20.